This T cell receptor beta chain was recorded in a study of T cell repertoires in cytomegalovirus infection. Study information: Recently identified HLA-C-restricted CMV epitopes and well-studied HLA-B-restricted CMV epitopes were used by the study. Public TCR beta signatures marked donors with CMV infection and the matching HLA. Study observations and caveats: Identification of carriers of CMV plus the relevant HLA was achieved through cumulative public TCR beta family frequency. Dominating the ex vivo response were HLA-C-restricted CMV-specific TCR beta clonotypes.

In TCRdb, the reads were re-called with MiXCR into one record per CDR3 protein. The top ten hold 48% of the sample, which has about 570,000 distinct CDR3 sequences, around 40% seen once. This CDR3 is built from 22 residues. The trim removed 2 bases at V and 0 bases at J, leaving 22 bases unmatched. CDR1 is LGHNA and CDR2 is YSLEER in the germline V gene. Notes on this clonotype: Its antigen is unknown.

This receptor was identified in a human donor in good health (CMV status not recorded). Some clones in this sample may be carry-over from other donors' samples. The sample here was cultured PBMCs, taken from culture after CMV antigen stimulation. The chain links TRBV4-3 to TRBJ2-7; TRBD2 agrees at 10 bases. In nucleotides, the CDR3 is TGCGCCAGCAGCCAACGTCTACCAGCGGGAGGGCCTGATTGGGTCATCTCCTACGAGCAGTACTTC. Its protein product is CASSQRLPAGGPDWVISYEQYF.